This T cell receptor beta chain was captured in a study of blood T cells in healthy people across ages. Donors were healthy Caucasian individuals from Russia aged roughly 6 to 100. In its sample, this clonotype was seen a few times. The antigen is undetermined. Study-wide results and limits: Researchers report that TCR beta diversity correlated strongly with naive T cell percentage. With age, beta diversity per million T cells declined roughly linearly, significantly by 30 to 50.

Using a J-beta primer mix together with a sample-barcoded 5' primer, a second PCR was run for roughly 6 to 12 cycles. TCRdb used MiXCR to reprocess the 5' RACE reads, holding one entry per CDR3 protein. The data hold approximately 730,000 distinct CDR3 sequences, with about 53% observed a single time. Per germline, CDR1 SQVTM and CDR2 ANQGSEA. There are 14 residues in the CDR3. The V gene end was trimmed by 5 bases and the J gene end by 7 bases; junction bases not matched to a gene: 13. The sequenced sample consisted of blood. V is TRBV29-1 and J is TRBJ2-7; TRBD2 matches at 8 bases. This clonotype was sampled from a man of 80 years or more in good health. CDR3 amino acids: CSVIVAGGPNEQYF. For the CDR3, the DNA is TGCAGCGTTATCGTGGCGGGAGGACCCAATGAGCAGTACTTC.